This TCR beta chain emerged from a study of T-cell reconstitution after alpha-beta-depleted transplantation in children. Study-wide results and limits: A year had passed since transplant, and T-cell counts and diversity by then came mostly from newly produced T cells. Expanded graft clones numbering several hundred reportedly gave rise to alpha-beta T cells about two months after transplant.

Germline CDR1 reads DFQATT; CDR2 reads SNEGSKA (reference sequence). Trimming shortened V by 0 bases and J by 3 bases, and 18 bases separated the two germline ends. The CDR3 spans 16 residues. This clonotype was detected ten times or more. The target antigen is unknown. Library preparation (for TCRbeta) was performed with unique molecular identifiers. TCRdb ran MiXCR on the PCR reads and lists one entry per CDR3 protein. The sample lists approximately 630,000 distinct CDR3 sequences; roughly 13% were seen once. This rearrangement joins TRBV20-1 to TRBJ2-7, with D possibly TRBD2 on 5 matching bases. This TCR was sampled from a girl aged 2 to 9 with congenital amegakaryocytic thrombocytopenia, due to receive a stem cell transplant. The source material was PBMCs, sampled before TCRalphabeta/CD19-depleted stem cell transplant. The DNA of the CDR3 is TGCAGTGCTAGAGATCGAGAGGCTAGCCGCCTCTACGAGCAGTACTTC. It translates to CSARDREASRLYEQYF.